One sample yielded the 22 T cell receptor beta chains listed below, sequenced in a study of cytomegalovirus exposure and HLA in healthy donors. The primer mix had 60 Vbeta and 13 Jbeta primers. Produced via immunoSEQ multiplex PCR; TCRdb's table is partial and in-frame only. The sample holds fewer than 100,000 clones. Sequences were obtained from PBMCs. These receptors were collected from a man over 45 in good health and CMV-seronegative.

About this clone itself: Other DNA sequences from this sample encode an identical CDR3 as well. The chain has TRBV5-4 and TRBJ1-4, with TRBD1 matching over 12 bases. J was trimmed by 8 bases and V by 5 bases; bases with no gene match: 7. The CDR3 length is 15 residues. Germline CDR1 and CDR2: SGHNT and YYREEE (reference sequence). The CDR3 loop is CASSPGTGGGEKLFF. The CDR3 DNA reads as TGTGCCAGCAGTCCAGGGACAGGGGGCGGGGAAAAACTGTTTTTT.

V gene TRBV10-1 combines with J gene TRBJ2-4; D is possibly TRBD1 (6 bases). The CDR3 length is 15 residues. Trimming shortened V by 6 bases and J by 3 bases, and 15 bases separated the two germline ends. Germline V gives CDR1 WNHNN, CDR2 SYGVQD (reference sequence). The CDR3 DNA sequence: TGCGCCAGCAGATCACAGGGTATGGTCAAAAACATTCAGTACTTC. Its translation: CASRSQGMVKNIQYF.

The chain is built from TRBV19 and TRBJ2-3, with 8 bases lining up with TRBD2. Unmatched junction bases numbered 6, after V lost 3 bases and J lost 1 base. There are 16 residues in the CDR3. Germline loops: CDR1 LNHDA, CDR2 SQIVND (reference sequence). Here the CDR3 reads CASSIGRGGRTDTQYF. The CDR3 region has the DNA TGTGCCAGTAGTATTGGTCGGGGGGGCCGCACAGATACGCAGTATTTT.

The gene calls are TRBV19 and TRBJ1-6; a weak D match, TRBD1 (5 bases). The CDR3 totals 14 residues. Germline V gene sequence: CDR1 LNHDA, CDR2 SQIVND (reference sequence). The V gene lost 10 bases and the J gene lost 5 bases, with 15 bases spanning the gap. CDR3 amino acids: CATKRQRNNSPLHF. Here the CDR3 DNA reads TGTGCCACAAAAAGACAGAGGAATAATTCACCCCTCCACTTT. Complete variable domain (other parts from reference TRBV19 and TRBJ1-6): DGGITQSPKYLFRKEGQNVTLSCEQNLNHDAMYWYRQDPGQGLRLIYYSQIVNDFQKGDIAEGYSVSREKKESFPLTVTSAQKNPTAFYLCATKRQRNNSPLHFGNGTRLTVT.

This chain joins TRBV6-1 and TRBJ1-3; D is ambiguous. V was trimmed by 4 bases and J by 0 bases, leaving 10 bases between them. The CDR3 spans 15 residues. Germline V gene lookup returns CDR1 MNHNS and CDR2 SASEGT. The CDR3 coding sequence is TGTGCCAGCAGTGGGAGGGCTAACTCTGGAAACACCATATATTTT. Translation gives CASSGRANSGNTIYF.

The V call is TRBV6-5, the J call TRBJ1-2; possibly TRBD1 for D (5 bases). Germline-derived CDR1 and CDR2 are MNHEY and SVGAGI. V shed 6 bases and J shed 7 bases, with 18 bases lying between them. The CDR3 contains 14 residues. CDR3 residues: CASRRDSTRGGYTF. Written as DNA, the CDR3 is TGTGCCAGCAGGCGGGACTCTACCCGCGGTGGCTACACCTTC.

The gene calls are TRBV7-2 and TRBJ2-1; 11 nucleotides line up with TRBD2. This CDR3 contains 15 residues. The V and J ends lost 1 base and 7 bases, in that order; junction bases with no gene match: 3. The V gene's germline CDR1 is SGHTA and CDR2 FQGNSA. The CDR3: CASSLVAGGPNEQFF. CDR3 bases: TGTGCCAGCAGCTTAGTAGCGGGGGGGCCGAATGAGCAGTTCTTC.

V gene TRBV18 combines with J gene TRBJ2-5; a possible D gene is TRBD1 (5 bases). Trimming cost V 2 bases and J 5 bases, with 15 bases left between them. Per germline, CDR1 KGHSH and CDR2 LQKENI. The CDR3 has 15 amino acids. The chain's CDR3 is CASSPSDTNRETQYF. CDR3 DNA sequence: TGTGCCAGCTCACCATCGGACACTAATCGGGAGACCCAGTACTTC.

This rearrangement joins TRBV6-4 to TRBJ2-1; D is perhaps TRBD2 (6 bases). The CDR3 consists of 13 residues. Germline V gene lookup returns CDR1 MRHNA and CDR2 SNTAGT. Trimming pared 4 bases from V and 4 bases from J, leaving 8 bases between. The CDR3 loop is CASSVGLYNEQFF. In DNA, the CDR3 is TGTGCCAGCAGTGTGGGACTGTACAATGAGCAGTTCTTC.

V is TRBV5-1 and J is TRBJ2-6, with 16 bases identical to TRBD2. Germline loops: CDR1 SGHRS, CDR2 YFSETQ. With V trimmed by 5 bases and J by 0 bases, 5 bases remained unmatched. The CDR3 sequence is 19 residues long. CDR3 protein: CASRSGLAGGVSGANVLTF. The CDR3 coding sequence is TGCGCCAGCAGGTCGGGACTAGCGGGGGGGGTCTCTGGGGCCAACGTCCTGACTTTC.

The CDR3 protein is CASSVTGNIYNEQFF. As DNA, the CDR3 is TGCGCCAGCAGCGTGACAGGGAACATCTACAATGAGCAGTTCTTC. The gene calls are TRBV5-1 and TRBJ2-1, with TRBD1 identical over 7 bases. Trimming at V came to 4 bases and at J to 3 bases, leaving 7 bases not matched to a gene. The length of the CDR3 is 15 residues. CDR1 is SGHRS and CDR2 is YFSETQ in the germline V gene.

The gene calls are TRBV6-1 and TRBJ1-1, with D possibly TRBD1 on 6 matching bases. Germline V gene sequence: CDR1 MNHNS, CDR2 SASEGT. Trimming removed 3 bases at V and 5 bases at J, with 16 bases between. CDR3 length: 15 residues. The CDR3 region is CASSEHYQGITEAFF. CDR3 DNA sequence: TGTGCCAGCAGTGAGCACTACCAGGGGATAACTGAAGCTTTCTTT.

The chain couples TRBV9 to TRBJ2-5, with TRBD2 matching 9 bases. CDR1 and CDR2 from the germline V gene are SGDLS and YYNGEE. The CDR3 contains 15 residues. The V and J ends lost 5 bases and 9 bases, in that order; junction bases with no gene match: 14. The CDR3 DNA reads as TGTGCCAGCAGTCAGCGGGGGGAACCTCCATGGCCCCAGTACTTC. Translating it yields CASSQRGEPPWPQYF.

The chain joins TRBV7-2 to TRBJ2-1, with 8 bases that match TRBD2. In germline, CDR1 is SGHTA, CDR2 FQGNSA. This CDR3 contains 15 residues. The junction had 4 bases not matched to a gene; V was cut back by 3 bases and J by 3 bases. CDR3 loop: CASSLWRGDYNEQFF. CDR3 bases: TGTGCCAGCAGCTTGTGGCGGGGGGACTACAATGAGCAGTTCTTC.

This rearrangement joins TRBV30 to TRBJ2-1; 9 bases agree with TRBD2. Germline assignment: CDR1 GTSNPN and CDR2 SVGIG (reference sequence). Unmatched junction bases numbered 8, after V lost 0 bases and J lost 5 bases. This CDR3 region has 16 residues. This CDR3 is CAWSVRAGGQNNEQFF. The CDR3, as DNA: TGTGCCTGGAGTGTACGCGCGGGGGGGCAGAACAATGAGCAGTTCTTC. Supplemented by reference TRBV30 and TRBJ2-1, the full variable domain reads SQTIHQWPATLVQPVGSPLSLECTVEGTSNPNLYWYRQAAGRGLQLLFYSVGIGQISSEVPQNLSASRPQDRQFILSSKKLLLSDSGFYLCAWSVRAGGQNNEQFFGPGTRLTVL.

This chain uses TRBV7-9 with TRBJ1-2; D gene unclear. CDR1 is SEHNR and CDR2 is FQNEAQ in the germline V gene (reference sequence). Trimming stripped 3 bases from V and 3 bases from J, with 11 bases between. This CDR3 region has 14 residues. In nucleotides, the CDR3 is TGTGCCAGCAGCTTCCCGGTCCTCTACTATGGCTACACCTTC. It specifies CASSFPVLYYGYTF.

V gene TRBV14 combines with J gene TRBJ2-7; D gene uncertain. This CDR3 has 14 residues. The V gene's germline CDR1 is SGHDN and CDR2 FVKESK. The V end lost 3 bases, the J end lost 7 bases, and 16 bases lay between the germline ends. CDR3 nucleotides: TGTGCCAGCAGCCACGATCAGAGGCGGTGGGAGCAGTACTTC. Protein: CASSHDQRRWEQYF.

V and J are TRBV5-4 and TRBJ2-3; D perhaps matches TRBD2 (5 bases). CDR1 is SGHNT, CDR2 YYREEE, per germline (reference sequence). Trimming cost V 0 bases and J 5 bases, with 10 bases left between them. The CDR3 has 14 amino acids. In DNA, the CDR3 is TGTGCCAGCAGCTTGGTGGCGGGTGGAGATACGCAGTATTTT. The encoded protein is CASSLVAGGDTQYF.

CDR3 sequence (DNA): TGTGCCAGTAGTTTCAGACAGGGGGTAAACACCGGGGAGCTGTTTTTT. It codes for CASSFRQGVNTGELFF. The rearrangement joins TRBV19 to TRBJ2-2, with 9 bases matching TRBD1. Germline V gene data show CDR1 as LNHDA and CDR2 as SQIVND (reference sequence). This CDR3 has 16 residues. The V gene end was trimmed by 5 bases and the J gene end by 2 bases; junction bases not matched to a gene: 6.

CDR3 DNA: TGTGCCAGCAGCTTACAGGGGGCTGGCAATCAGCCCCAGCATTTT. It is translated as CASSLQGAGNQPQHF. This chain uses TRBV5-6 with TRBJ1-5; 9 bases align to TRBD1. There are 15 residues in the CDR3. Germline loops: CDR1 SGHDT, CDR2 YYEEEE. V shed 2 bases, J shed 2 bases, and the junction held 2 bases outside the gene matches.

The V gene is TRBV5-5, the J gene TRBJ1-2, with a weak D call TRBD1 (5 bases). The CDR3 is 14 amino acids. Trimming took 0 bases from V and 5 from J, leaving 11 bases between them. The germline CDR1 and CDR2 sequences are SGHKS and YYEKEE (reference sequence). This chain's CDR3 is CASSLAAGYYGYTF. The CDR3 DNA follows: TGTGCCAGCAGCTTGGCGGCAGGGTATTATGGCTACACCTTC.

A word on this clone: This sample includes further DNA sequences coding for the same CDR3. The CDR3, as DNA: TGTGCCAGCAGTTACTTCACAGGGGCGTTGTACGAGCAGTACTTC. Translated: CASSYFTGALYEQYF. The V and J genes are TRBV6-5 and TRBJ2-7, with 7 bases fitting TRBD1. Germline CDR1 and CDR2: MNHEY and SVGAGI. The CDR3 has 15 amino acids. The V segment lost 1 base and the J segment 4 bases; nucleotides outside the gene matches: 7.